A selection of T cell receptor beta chains follows, all from one sample in a study of blood T cell repertoires in COVID-19. Assay: immunoSEQ multiplex PCR; the TCRdb copy retains only in-frame clones and omits some. The data show approximately 450,000 clones, with around 88% seen just once and roughly 4.3% held by the top ten. The sequenced material came from peripheral blood. Receptors originate from a woman in her twenties or thirties with acute or convalescent COVID-19. Each CDR3 is given without its conserved first and last residue.

V	J	CDR3
TRBV27	TRBJ2-2	ASSLAQGYTGELF
TRBV13	TRBJ1-6	ASSRRQLSPLH
TRBV7-8	TRBJ1-5	ASSPLQGGNQPQH
TRBV11-3	TRBJ2-2	ASSRRTGDTGELF
TRBV3-1/TRBV3-2	TRBJ2-5	ASSQGALAGRQETQY
TRBV6-1	TRBJ1-5	ASSERGHQSAPQH
TRBV5-5	TRBJ2-7	ASSLSGIAYEQY
TRBV14	TRBJ2-3	ASSQGPGQVITDTQY
TRBV19	TRBJ2-7	ASSASPGQLYEQY
TRBV28	TRBJ1-5	ASKLDRSNQPQH
TRBV9	TRBJ2-1	ASSVSGGPLNEQF
TRBV10-3	TRBJ1-2	AIRAGGGYT
TRBV3-1/TRBV3-2	TRBJ1-2	ASSRGRSDGYT